This entry lists 12 T cell receptor beta chains sequenced from one sample in a study of untreated major depressive disorder. Libraries were prepared by immunoSEQ multiplex PCR; TCRdb keeps only in-frame clonotypes and omits some of them. The data contain about 19,000 clones, 92% of them singletons. Study-wide results and caveats: TRBV05-01 (Vbeta 5.1) usage was higher in CD4+ T cells of depressed patients than controls.

No antigen has been assigned to these receptors. Sequencing was carried out using CD4+ T cells from PBMCs. All receptors come from a woman aged 40 to 50 with major depressive disorder.

The chain joins TRBV30 to TRBJ1-1; TRBD1 matches 9 bases. This CDR3 spans 14 amino acids. CDR1 is GTSNPN and CDR2 is SVGIG in the germline V gene (reference sequence). V lost 5 bases, J lost 1 base, and 5 bases stayed unmatched. CDR3 DNA: TGTGCCTGGGGTCGGGACAGGGCGAACACTGAAGCTTTCTTT. Translated: CAWGRDRANTEAFF.

The chain combines TRBV5-4 with TRBJ1-2; TRBD1 matches 10 bases. The V gene's germline CDR1 is SGHNT and CDR2 YYREEE (reference sequence). V was clipped by 3 bases and J by 5 bases; unmatched bases: 1. The CDR3 length is 13 residues. Written as DNA, the CDR3 is TGTGCCAGCAGCTGGACAGGGGGATATGGCTACACCTTC. Protein: CASSWTGGYGYTF.

The rearrangement joins TRBV6-1 to TRBJ1-6; D ambiguous. The ends were cut back, 7 bases at V and 14 bases at J, with 15 bases in the middle. The CDR3 is made up of 12 amino acids. The germline CDR1 and CDR2 sequences are MNHNS and SASEGT. CDR3 sequence reads: CASTEARDSLHF. The CDR3 bases are TGTGCCAGCACCGAAGCTCGCGATTCCCTCCACTTT.

For the CDR3, the DNA is TGCAGCGTTGACAGTAACTATGGCTACACCTTC. It specifies CSVDSNYGYTF. The rearrangement uses TRBV29-1 and TRBJ1-2, with unresolved D. Trimming took 3 bases from V and 1 from J, leaving 3 bases between them. The CDR3 has 11 residues. Germline loops: CDR1 SQVTM, CDR2 ANQGSEA.

The V and J genes are TRBV4-1 and TRBJ1-2; 7 positions agree with TRBD1. Germline-derived CDR1 and CDR2 are MGHRA and YSYEKL. Trimming took 4 bases from V and 3 from J; bases not matched to a gene: 2. This CDR3 contains 13 residues. The CDR3 here is CASSRQGDYGYTF. DNA for the CDR3: TGCGCCAGCAGCCGACAGGGAGACTATGGCTACACCTTC.

This chain links TRBV9 with TRBJ1-3, with D uncertain. Trimming removed 0 bases at V and 0 bases at J, with 7 bases between. From germline, CDR1 is SGDLS and CDR2 YYNGEE. This CDR3 comprises 15 residues. CDR3 region: CASSVVGSSGNTIYF. The CDR3 DNA follows: TGTGCCAGCAGCGTAGTGGGCAGCTCTGGAAACACCATATATTTT.

The chain has TRBV27 and TRBJ2-7; D is unresolved. The germline V and J ends were trimmed by 10 bases and 7 bases, with 14 bases remaining between them. The CDR3 spans 11 residues. Germline V CDR1 and CDR2: MNHEY, SMNVEV (reference sequence). CDR3 loop: CATRRSLEQYF. The CDR3 nucleotides read TGTGCCACCAGGAGATCCCTGGAGCAGTACTTC.

The chain joins TRBV6-1 to TRBJ1-5; D ambiguous. The CDR3 has 14 amino acids. Germline CDR1 MNHNS, CDR2 SASEGT. V was shortened by 3 bases and J by 4 bases, with 10 bases between the two germline ends. The CDR3 here is CASSESLGNQPQHF. CDR3 sequence (DNA): TGTGCCAGCAGTGAGTCTTTAGGGAATCAGCCCCAGCATTTT.

The chain couples TRBV5-1 to TRBJ1-6, with D possibly matching TRBD1 (6 bases). The CDR3 totals 15 residues. The germline V and J ends were trimmed by 1 base and 6 bases, with 11 bases remaining between them. Germline assignment: CDR1 SGHRS and CDR2 YFSETQ. The CDR3, as DNA: TGCGCCAGCAGCTTGTTGACAGGAGGTAATTCACCCCTCCACTTT. Translation gives CASSLLTGGNSPLHF.

The V call is TRBV6-6, the J call TRBJ1-1, with D tentatively TRBD1 (6 bases). This CDR3 region has 15 residues. Germline CDR1 is MNHNY and CDR2 is SVGAGI (reference sequence). V was shortened by 7 bases and J by 4 bases, with 19 bases between the two germline ends. The CDR3 DNA sequence: TGTGCCAGCATCCCAGGGGTTTTTGGGGTCACTGAAGCTTTCTTT. The encoded protein is CASIPGVFGVTEAFF.

This clone occurred once. This chain connects TRBV30 to TRBJ2-7, with D perhaps TRBD1 (6 bases). Deletions cut 2 bases from V and 5 bases from J, with 10 bases between. Germline V gives CDR1 GTSNPN, CDR2 SVGIG (reference sequence). The CDR3 runs to 12 residues. CDR3 region: CAWSQGTHEQYF. CDR3 in DNA: TGTGCCTGGAGTCAGGGGACCCACGAGCAGTACTTC.

The chain has TRBV6-6 and TRBJ1-5; D unresolved. The CDR3 is 14 amino acids. The germline V gene encodes CDR1 MNHNY and CDR2 SVGAGI (reference sequence). V lost 7 bases and J 2 bases, leaving 12 bases between the germline ends. This CDR3 reads CASNPTGGNQPQHF. The CDR3 DNA reads as TGTGCCAGCAATCCCACCGGTGGCAATCAGCCCCAGCATTTT.